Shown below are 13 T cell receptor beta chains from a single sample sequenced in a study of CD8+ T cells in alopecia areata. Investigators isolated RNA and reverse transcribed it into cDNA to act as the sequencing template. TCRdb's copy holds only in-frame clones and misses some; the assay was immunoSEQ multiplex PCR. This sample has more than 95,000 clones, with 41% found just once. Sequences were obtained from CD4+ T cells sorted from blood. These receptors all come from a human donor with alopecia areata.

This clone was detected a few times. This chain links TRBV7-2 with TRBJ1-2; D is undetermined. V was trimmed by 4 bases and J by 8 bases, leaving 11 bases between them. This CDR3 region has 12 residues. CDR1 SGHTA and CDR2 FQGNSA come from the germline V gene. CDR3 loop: CASSSGAGGYTF. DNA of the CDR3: TGTGCCAGCAGCTCCGGTGCCGGCGGCTACACCTTC. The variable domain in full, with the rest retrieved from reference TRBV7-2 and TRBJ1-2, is GAGVSQSPSNKVTEKGKDVELRCDPISGHTALYWYRQSLGQGLEFLIYFQGNSAPDKSGLPSDRFSAERTGGSVSTLTIQRTQQEDSAVYLCASSSGAGGYTFGSGTRLTVV.

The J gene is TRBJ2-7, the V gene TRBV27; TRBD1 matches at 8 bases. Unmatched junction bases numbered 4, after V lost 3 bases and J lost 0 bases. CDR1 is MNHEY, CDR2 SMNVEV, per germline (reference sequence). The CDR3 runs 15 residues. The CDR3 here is CASSFLGQGSYEQYF. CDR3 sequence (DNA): TGTGCCAGCAGTTTCCTTGGACAGGGCTCCTACGAGCAGTACTTC.

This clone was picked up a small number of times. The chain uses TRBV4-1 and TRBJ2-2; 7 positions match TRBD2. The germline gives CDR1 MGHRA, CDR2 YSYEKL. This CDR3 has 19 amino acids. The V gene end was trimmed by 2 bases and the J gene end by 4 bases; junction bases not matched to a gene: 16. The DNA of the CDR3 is TGCGCCAGCAGCCAAAAACCCCGGGGAGGGATGACTACCACCGGGGAGCTGTTTTTT. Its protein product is CASSQKPRGGMTTTGELFF.

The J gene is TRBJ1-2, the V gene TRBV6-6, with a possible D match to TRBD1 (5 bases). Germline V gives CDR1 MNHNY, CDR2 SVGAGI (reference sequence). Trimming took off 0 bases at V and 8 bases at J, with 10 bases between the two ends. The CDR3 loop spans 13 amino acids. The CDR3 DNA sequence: TGTGCCAGCAGTTACTCGTCCGGGGACGGCTACACCTTC. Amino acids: CASSYSSGDGYTF.

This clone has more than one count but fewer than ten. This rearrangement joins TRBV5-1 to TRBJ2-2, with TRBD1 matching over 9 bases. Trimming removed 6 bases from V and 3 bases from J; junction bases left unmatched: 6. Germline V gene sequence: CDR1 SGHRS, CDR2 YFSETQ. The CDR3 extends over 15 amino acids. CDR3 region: CASTRTGVYTGELFF. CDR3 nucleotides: TGCGCCAGCACCCGGACAGGGGTCTACACCGGGGAGCTGTTTTTT.

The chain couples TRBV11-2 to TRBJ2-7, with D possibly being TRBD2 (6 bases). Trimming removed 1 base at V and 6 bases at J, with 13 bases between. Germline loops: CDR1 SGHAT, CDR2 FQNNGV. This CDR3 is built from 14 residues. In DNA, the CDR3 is TGTGCCAGCAGCTTAGCGGGAGTAAGGGGCGAGCAGTACTTC. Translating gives CASSLAGVRGEQYF.

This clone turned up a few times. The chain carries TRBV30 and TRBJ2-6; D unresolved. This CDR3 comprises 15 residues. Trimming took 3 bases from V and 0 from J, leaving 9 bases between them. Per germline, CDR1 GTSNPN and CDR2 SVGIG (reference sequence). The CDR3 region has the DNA TGTGCCTGGAGGAACGAACGCTCTGGGGCCAACGTCCTGACTTTC. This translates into CAWRNERSGANVLTF.

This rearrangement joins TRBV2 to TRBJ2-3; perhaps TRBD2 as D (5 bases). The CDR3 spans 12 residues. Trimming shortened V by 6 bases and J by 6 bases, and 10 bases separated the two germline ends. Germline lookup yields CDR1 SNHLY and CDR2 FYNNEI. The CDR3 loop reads CASRGSIDTQYF. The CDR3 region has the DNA TGTGCCAGCAGAGGGAGTATTGATACGCAGTATTTT.

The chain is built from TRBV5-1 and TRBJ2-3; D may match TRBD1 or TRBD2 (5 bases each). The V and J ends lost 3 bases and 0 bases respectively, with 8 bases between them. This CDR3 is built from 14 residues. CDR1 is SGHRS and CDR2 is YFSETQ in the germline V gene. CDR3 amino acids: CASSSGPSTDTQYF. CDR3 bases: TGCGCCAGCAGCTCGGGACCTAGCACAGATACGCAGTATTTT.

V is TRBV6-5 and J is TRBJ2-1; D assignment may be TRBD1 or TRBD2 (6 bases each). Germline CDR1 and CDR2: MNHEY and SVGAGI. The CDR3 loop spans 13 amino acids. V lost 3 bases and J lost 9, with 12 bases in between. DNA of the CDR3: TGTGCCAGCAGTTATGAAGGGGGGAGTGAGCAGTTCTTC. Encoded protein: CASSYEGGSEQFF.

Here the CDR3 reads CSVSGPGVKAFF. The CDR3 DNA follows: TGCAGCGTTTCTGGCCCCGGGGTAAAAGCTTTCTTT. V is TRBV29-1 and J is TRBJ1-1; D is uncertain. V was cut by 5 bases and J by 9 bases, with 16 bases left in between. Germline lookup yields CDR1 SQVTM and CDR2 ANQGSEA. The CDR3 covers 12 residues.

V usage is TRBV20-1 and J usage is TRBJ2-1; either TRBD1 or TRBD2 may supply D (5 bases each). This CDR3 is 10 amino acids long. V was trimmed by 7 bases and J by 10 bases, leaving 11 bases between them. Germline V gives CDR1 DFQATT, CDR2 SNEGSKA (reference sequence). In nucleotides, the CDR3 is TGCAGTGGGGAGTCAGGGGAGCAGTTCTTC. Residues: CSGESGEQFF.

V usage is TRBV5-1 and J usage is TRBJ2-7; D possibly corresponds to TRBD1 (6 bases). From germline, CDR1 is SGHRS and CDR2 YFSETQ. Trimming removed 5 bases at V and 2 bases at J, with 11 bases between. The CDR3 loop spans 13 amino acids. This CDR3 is CASSPGDTYEQYF. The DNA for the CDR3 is TGCGCCAGCAGTCCAGGGGATACCTACGAGCAGTACTTC.